This TCR beta chain was recorded in a study of blood T cell repertoires in COVID-19. Study at large: Samples came from the United States, Italy and Spain, spanning acute and convalescent COVID-19. PBMCs, B-cell-depleted T cells, or T cells provided the cDNA or gDNA that made up the material.

The authors' processing: Scientists estimated how many nucleated cells there were by amplifying reference gene primers. Some clones are missing from TCRdb's copy, which holds only in-frame ones; the method was immunoSEQ multiplex PCR. For V, J and clone size, that table is used; D and trimming come from the DNA. This sample carries roughly 20,000 clones, about 89% of them seen once, and the ten largest clones take about a quarter. This receptor was taken from a human donor with active COVID-19. The donor label of this sample is uncertain. Material: peripheral blood.

CDR3 amino acids: CATSDGGLAGAGDTQYF. Written as DNA, the CDR3 is TGTGCCACCAGTGATGGTGGCCTAGCGGGAGCTGGAGATACGCAGTATTTT. The chain uses TRBV24-1 and TRBJ2-3; TRBD2 matches 10 bases. The V gene end was trimmed by 3 bases and the J gene end by 5 bases; junction bases not matched to a gene: 10. The CDR3 is made up of 17 amino acids. Germline lookup yields CDR1 KGHDR and CDR2 SFDVKD.